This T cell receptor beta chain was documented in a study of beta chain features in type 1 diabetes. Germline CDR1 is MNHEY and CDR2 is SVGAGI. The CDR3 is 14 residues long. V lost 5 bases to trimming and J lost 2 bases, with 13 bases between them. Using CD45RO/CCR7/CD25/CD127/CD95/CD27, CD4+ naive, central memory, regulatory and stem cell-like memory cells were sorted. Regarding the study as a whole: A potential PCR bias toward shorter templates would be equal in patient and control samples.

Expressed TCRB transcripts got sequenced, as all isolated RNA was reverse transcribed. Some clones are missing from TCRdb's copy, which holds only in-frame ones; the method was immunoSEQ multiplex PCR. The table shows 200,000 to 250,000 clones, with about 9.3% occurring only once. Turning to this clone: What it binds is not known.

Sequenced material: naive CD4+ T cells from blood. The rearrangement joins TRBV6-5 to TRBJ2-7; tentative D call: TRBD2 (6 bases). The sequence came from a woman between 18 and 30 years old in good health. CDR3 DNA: TGTGCCAGCAGTGGAAGGAGGGCTACCTACGAGCAGTACTTC. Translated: CASSGRRATYEQYF.